This T cell receptor beta chain is from a study of blood T cell repertoires in COVID-19. Turning to the study itself: T cells, B-cell-depleted T cells, or PBMCs supplied cDNA or gDNA.

Here immunoSEQ multiplex PCR was the method, and the copy in TCRdb shows in-frame clones only, minus some. The sample records under 55,000 clones, 79% being singletons. CDR1 is GTSNPN and CDR2 is SVGIG in the germline V gene (reference sequence). CDR3 length: 16 amino acids. With 3 bases clipped from V and 5 bases from J, the junction kept 13 bases outside the gene matches. The TCR sequence derives from a man between 65 and 85 years old with acute or convalescent COVID-19. The gene calls are TRBV30 and TRBJ2-3; 8 bases line up with TRBD2. Material: peripheral blood. DNA for the CDR3: TGTGCCTGGAGGGGTGCTACGCGGGGGGACAAAGATACGCAGTATTTT. Translation gives CAWRGATRGDKDTQYF.